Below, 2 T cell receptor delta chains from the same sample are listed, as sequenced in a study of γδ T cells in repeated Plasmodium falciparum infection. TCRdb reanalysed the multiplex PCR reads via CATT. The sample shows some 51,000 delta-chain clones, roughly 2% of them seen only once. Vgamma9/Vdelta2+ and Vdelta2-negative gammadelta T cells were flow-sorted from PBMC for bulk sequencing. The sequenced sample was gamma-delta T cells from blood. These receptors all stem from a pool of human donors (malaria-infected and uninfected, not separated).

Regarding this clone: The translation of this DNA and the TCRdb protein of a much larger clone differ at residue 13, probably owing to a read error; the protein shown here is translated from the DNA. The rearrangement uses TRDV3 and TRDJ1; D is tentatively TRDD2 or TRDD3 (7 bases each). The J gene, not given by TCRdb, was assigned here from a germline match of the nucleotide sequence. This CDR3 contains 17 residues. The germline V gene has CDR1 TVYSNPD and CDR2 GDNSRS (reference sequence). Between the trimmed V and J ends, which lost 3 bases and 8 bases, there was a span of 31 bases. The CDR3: CALISFLPAGGLEKLIF. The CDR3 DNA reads TGTGCCTTAATTTCCTTCCTGCCGGCTGGGGGCCTCGAGAAACTCATCTTT.

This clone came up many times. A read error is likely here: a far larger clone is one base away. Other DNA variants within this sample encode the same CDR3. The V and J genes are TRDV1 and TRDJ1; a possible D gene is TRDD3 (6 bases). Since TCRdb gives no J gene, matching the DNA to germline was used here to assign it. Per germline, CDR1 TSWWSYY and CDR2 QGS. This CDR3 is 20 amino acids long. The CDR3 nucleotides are TGTGCTCTCGGGGAACTTCAGGTCCGGGGATGCCCCTATTACACCGATAAACTCATCTTT. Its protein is CALGELQVRGCPYYTDKLIF.